This TCR beta chain appears in the sequencing data of a study of blood T cell repertoires in COVID-19. Study overall: T cells, B-cell-depleted T cells, or PBMCs supplied cDNA or gDNA.

As originally analysed: By means of reference gene primer amplification, nucleated cell counts were estimated. The table came from immunoSEQ multiplex PCR; TCRdb's copy has only in-frame clones and leaves some out. The V and J calls and clone size come from that table; D and trimming were worked out from the DNA. This sample has about 240,000 clones, with over 70% found just once. CDR1 and CDR2 from the germline V gene are SNHLY and FYNNEI. This CDR3 is 14 amino acids long. Trimming left V 5 bases short and J 0 bases short, with 11 bases between. This sequence joins TRBV2 and TRBJ2-7; unclear D gene. Sequencing used peripheral blood. This sequence originates from an elderly woman with acute or convalescent COVID-19. This chain's CDR3 is CASSRSKSSYEQYF. CDR3 coding DNA: TGTGCCAGCAGTCGCTCCAAGAGCTCCTACGAGCAGTACTTC.